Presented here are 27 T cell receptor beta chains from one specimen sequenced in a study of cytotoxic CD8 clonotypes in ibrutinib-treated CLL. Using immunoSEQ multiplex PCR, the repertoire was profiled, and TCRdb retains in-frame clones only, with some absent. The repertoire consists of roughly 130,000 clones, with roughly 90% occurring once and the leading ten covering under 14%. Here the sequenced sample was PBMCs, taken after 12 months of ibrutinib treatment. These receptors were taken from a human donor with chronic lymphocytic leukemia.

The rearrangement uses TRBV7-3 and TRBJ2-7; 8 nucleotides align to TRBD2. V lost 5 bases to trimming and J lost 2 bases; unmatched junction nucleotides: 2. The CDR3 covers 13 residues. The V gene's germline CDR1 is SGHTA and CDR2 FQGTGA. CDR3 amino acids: CASSVGLAYEQYF. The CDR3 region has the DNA TGTGCCAGCAGCGTGGGACTAGCCTACGAGCAGTACTTC.

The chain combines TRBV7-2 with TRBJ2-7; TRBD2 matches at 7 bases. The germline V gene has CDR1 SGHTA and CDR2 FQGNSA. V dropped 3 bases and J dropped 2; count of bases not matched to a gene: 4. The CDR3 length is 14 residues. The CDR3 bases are TGTGCCAGCAGCTTTGGACTAGGAGCCTACGAGCAGTACTTC. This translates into CASSFGLGAYEQYF. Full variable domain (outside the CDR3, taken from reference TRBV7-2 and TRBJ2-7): GAGVSQSPSNKVTEKGKDVELRCDPISGHTALYWYRQSLGQGLEFLIYFQGNSAPDKSGLPSDRFSAERTGGSVSTLTIQRTQQEDSAVYLCASSFGLGAYEQYFGPGTRLTVT.

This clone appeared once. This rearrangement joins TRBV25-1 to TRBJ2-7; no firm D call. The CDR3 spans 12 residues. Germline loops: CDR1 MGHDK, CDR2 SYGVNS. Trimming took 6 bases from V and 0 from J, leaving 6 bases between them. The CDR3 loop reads CASSDLSYEQYF. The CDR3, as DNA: TGTGCCAGCAGCGACCTCTCCTACGAGCAGTACTTC.

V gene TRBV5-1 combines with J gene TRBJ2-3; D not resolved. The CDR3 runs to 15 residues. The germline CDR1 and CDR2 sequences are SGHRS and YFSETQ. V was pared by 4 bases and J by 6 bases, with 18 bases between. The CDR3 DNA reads TGCGCCAGCAGCCTAGAATCAAGGATATTGGATACGCAGTATTTT. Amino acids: CASSLESRILDTQYF. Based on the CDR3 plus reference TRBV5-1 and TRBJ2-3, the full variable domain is KAGVTQTPRYLIKTRGQQVTLSCSPISGHRSVSWYQQTPGQGLQFLFEYFSETQRNKGNFPGRFSGRQFSNSRSEMNVSTLELGDSALYLCASSLESRILDTQYFGPGTRLTVL.

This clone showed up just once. The CDR3 DNA follows: TGTGCCAGCAGCTACAACCAAGCGGGCTCCTACAATGAGCAGTTCTTC. As protein: CASSYNQAGSYNEQFF. The V gene is TRBV7-3, the J gene TRBJ2-1; D possibly corresponds to TRBD2 (6 bases). Trimming stripped 4 bases from V and 0 bases from J, with 13 bases between. Germline loops: CDR1 SGHTA, CDR2 FQGTGA. This CDR3 spans 16 amino acids. The variable domain in full, with the rest retrieved from reference TRBV7-3 and TRBJ2-1, is GAGVSQTPSNKVTEKGKYVELRCDPISGHTALYWYRQSLGQGPEFLIYFQGTGAADDSGLPNDRFFAVRPEGSVSTLKIQRTERGDSAVYLCASSYNQAGSYNEQFFGPGTRLTVL.

CDR3 amino acids: CASSDTGFTEAFF. CDR3 DNA sequence: TGTGCCAGCAGTGATACAGGGTTTACTGAAGCTTTCTTT. The rearrangement links TRBV25-1 to TRBJ1-1; D might be TRBD1 (6 bases). In germline, CDR1 is MGHDK, CDR2 SYGVNS. The CDR3 sequence is 13 residues long. Trimming took 3 bases from V and 5 from J, leaving 10 bases between them.

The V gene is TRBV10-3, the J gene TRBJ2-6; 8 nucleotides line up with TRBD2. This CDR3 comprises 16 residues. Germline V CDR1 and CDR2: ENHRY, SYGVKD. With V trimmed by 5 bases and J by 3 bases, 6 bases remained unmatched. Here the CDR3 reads CAISNGLAVGANVLTF. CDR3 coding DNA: TGTGCCATCAGTAACGGACTAGCTGTTGGGGCCAACGTCCTGACTTTC.

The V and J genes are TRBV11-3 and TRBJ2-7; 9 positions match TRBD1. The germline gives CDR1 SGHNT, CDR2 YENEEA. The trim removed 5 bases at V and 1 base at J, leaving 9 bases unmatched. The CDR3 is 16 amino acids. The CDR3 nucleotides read TGTGCCAGCAGCCCCGGACAGGGGAAGGGATCCTACGAGCAGTACTTC. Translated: CASSPGQGKGSYEQYF.

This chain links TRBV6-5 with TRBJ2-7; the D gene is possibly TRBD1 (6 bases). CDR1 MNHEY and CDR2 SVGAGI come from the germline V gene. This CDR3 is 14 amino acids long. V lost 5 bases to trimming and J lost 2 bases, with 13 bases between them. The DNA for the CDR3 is TGTGCCAGCAGTAAAGGGACACTAACCTACGAGCAGTACTTC. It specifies CASSKGTLTYEQYF.

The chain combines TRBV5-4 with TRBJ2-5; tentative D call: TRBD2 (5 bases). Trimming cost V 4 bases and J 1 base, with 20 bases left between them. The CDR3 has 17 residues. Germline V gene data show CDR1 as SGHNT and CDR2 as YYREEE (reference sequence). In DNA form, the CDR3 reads TGTGCCAGCAGCGCCGCCGGCCGAGGGTTACTCCAAGAGACCCAGTACTTC. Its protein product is CASSAAGRGLLQETQYF.

This CDR3 reads CASSFPTNTGELFF. DNA of the CDR3: TGTGCCAGCAGCTTCCCCACGAACACCGGGGAGCTGTTTTTT. J is TRBJ2-2 and V is TRBV5-5; D is unclear. Germline V gene data show CDR1 as SGHKS and CDR2 as YYEKEE (reference sequence). Trimming removed 2 bases from V and 0 bases from J, with 5 bases in between. The CDR3 sequence is 14 residues long.

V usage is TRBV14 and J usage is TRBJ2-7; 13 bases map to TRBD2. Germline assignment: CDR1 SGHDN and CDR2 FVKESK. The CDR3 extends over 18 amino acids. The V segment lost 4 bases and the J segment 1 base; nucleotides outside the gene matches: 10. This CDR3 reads CASSLAGLAGTRSYEQYF. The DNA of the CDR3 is TGTGCCAGCAGCCTCGCGGGACTAGCGGGAACAAGGTCCTACGAGCAGTACTTC.

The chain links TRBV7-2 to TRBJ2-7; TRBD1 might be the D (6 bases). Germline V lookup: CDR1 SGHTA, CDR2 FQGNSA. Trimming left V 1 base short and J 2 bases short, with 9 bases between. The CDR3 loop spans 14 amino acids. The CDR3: CASSLVGTTYEQYF. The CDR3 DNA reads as TGTGCCAGCAGCTTAGTGGGGACAACCTACGAGCAGTACTTC.

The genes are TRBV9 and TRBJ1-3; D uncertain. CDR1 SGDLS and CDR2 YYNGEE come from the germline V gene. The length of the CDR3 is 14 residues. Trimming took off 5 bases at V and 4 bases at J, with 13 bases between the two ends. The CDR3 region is CASSQVEVGNTIYF. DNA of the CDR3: TGTGCCAGCAGTCAGGTGGAAGTGGGAAACACCATATATTTT.

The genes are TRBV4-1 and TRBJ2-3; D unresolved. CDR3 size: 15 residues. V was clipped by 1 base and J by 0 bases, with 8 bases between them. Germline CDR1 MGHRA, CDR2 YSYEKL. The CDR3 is CASSQASGSTDTQYF. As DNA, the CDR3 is TGCGCCAGCAGCCAAGCTTCAGGAAGCACAGATACGCAGTATTTT.

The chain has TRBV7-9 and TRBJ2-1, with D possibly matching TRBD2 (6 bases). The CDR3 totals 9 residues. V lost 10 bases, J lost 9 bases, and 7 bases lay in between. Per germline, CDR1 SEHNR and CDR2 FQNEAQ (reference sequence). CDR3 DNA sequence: TGTGCCATTAGCGGTGAGCAGTTCTTC. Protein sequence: CAISGEQFF.

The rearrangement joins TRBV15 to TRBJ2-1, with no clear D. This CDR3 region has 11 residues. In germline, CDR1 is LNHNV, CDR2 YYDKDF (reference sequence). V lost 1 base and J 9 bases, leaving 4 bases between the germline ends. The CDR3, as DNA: TGTGCCACCAGCAGAGGGGGTGAGCAGTTCTTC. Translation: CATSRGGEQFF.

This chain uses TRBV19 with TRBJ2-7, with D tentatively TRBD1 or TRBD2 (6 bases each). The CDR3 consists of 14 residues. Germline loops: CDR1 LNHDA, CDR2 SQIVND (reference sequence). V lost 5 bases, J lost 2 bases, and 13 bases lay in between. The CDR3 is CASSDGGGPYEQYF. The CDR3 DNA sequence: TGTGCCAGTAGTGACGGTGGGGGGCCCTACGAGCAGTACTTC. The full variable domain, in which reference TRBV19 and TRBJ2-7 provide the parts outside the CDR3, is DGGITQSPKYLFRKEGQNVTLSCEQNLNHDAMYWYRQDPGQGLRLIYYSQIVNDFQKGDIAEGYSVSREKKESFPLTVTSAQKNPTAFYLCASSDGGGPYEQYFGPGTRLTVT.

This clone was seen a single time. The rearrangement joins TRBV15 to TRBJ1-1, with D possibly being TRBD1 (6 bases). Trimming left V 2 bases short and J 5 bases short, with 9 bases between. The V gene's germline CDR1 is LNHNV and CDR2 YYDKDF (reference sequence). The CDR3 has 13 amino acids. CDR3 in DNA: TGTGCCACCAGCAGAAAACAGGGTACTGAAGCTTTCTTT. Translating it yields CATSRKQGTEAFF.

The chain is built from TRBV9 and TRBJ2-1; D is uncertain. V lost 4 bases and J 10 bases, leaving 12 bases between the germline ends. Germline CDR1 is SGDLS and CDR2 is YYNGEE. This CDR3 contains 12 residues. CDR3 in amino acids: CASSNLMGEQFF. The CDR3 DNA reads TGTGCCAGCAGCAACCTAATGGGAGAGCAGTTCTTC.

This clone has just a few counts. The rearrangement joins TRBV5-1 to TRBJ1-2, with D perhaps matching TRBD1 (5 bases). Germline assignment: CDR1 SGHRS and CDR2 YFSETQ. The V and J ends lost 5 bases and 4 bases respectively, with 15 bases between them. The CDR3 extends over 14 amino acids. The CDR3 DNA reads TGCGCCAGCAGACCTACTGACAGAAGCTATGGCTACACCTTC. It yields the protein CASRPTDRSYGYTF.

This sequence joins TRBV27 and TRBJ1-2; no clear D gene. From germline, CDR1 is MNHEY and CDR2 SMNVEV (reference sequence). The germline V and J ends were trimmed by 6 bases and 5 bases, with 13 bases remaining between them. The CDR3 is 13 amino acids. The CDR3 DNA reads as TGTGCCAGCAGGCGTTCTCTATTATATGGCTACACCTTC. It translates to CASRRSLLYGYTF.

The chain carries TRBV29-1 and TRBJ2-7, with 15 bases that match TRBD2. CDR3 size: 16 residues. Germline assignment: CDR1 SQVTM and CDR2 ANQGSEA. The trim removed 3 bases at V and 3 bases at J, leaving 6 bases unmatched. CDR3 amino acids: CSVDPGLAGGVYEQYF. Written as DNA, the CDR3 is TGCAGCGTTGACCCGGGACTAGCGGGAGGCGTCTACGAGCAGTACTTC.

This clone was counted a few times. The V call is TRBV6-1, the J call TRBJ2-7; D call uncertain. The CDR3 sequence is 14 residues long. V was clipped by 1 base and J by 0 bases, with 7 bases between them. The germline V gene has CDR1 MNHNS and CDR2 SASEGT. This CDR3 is CASSEVTSSYEQYF. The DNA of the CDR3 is TGTGCCAGCAGTGAAGTTACGAGCTCCTACGAGCAGTACTTC.

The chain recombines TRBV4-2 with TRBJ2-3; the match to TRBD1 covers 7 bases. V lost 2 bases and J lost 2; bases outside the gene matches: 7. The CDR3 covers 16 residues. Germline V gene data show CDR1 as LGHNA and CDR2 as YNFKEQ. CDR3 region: CASSQKRDSNTDTQYF. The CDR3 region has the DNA TGTGCCAGCAGCCAAAAGAGGGACAGTAACACAGATACGCAGTATTTT.

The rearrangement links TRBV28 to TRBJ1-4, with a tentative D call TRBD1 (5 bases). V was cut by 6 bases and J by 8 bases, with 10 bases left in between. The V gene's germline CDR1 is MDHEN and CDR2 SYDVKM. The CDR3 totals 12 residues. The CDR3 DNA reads TGTGCCAGCAGGGGGCGTTTCGAAAAACTGTTTTTT. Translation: CASRGRFEKLFF.

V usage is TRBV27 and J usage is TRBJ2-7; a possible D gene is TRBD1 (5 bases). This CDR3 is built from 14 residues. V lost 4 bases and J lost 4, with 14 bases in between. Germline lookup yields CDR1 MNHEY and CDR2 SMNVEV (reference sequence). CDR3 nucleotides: TGTGCCAGCAGTTGGGGTTACGCAGGGTACGAGCAGTACTTC. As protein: CASSWGYAGYEQYF.